A single T cell receptor beta chain is shown here with its context. Its antigen is as yet unknown. From 5'RACE with constant-segment primers came TCR alpha and TCR beta cDNA libraries that carried sample barcodes and UMIs. MiXCR was run by TCRdb on the 5' RACE reads, yielding one entry per CDR3 protein. The sample holds roughly 560,000 distinct CDR3 sequences, roughly 21% seen once. The record originates from a study of T-cell memory formation after mild COVID-19. The V and J ends lost 0 bases and 5 bases respectively, with 11 bases between them. The CDR3 consists of 14 residues. Germline CDR1 and CDR2: SGDLS and YYNGEE. Regarding the study as a whole: The study found contracting CD4+ clones mainly in CM and EM and contracting CD8+ clones in EMRA.

This receptor was taken from an adult woman who had mild COVID-19 (a few samples of this study predate the infection). Cell type and time point are not known. Sequencing was done on a sample of PBMCs or a T cell subset sorted from them (not recorded which). V is TRBV9 and J is TRBJ1-1; TRBD1 is a possible D gene (5 bases). CDR3 nucleotide sequence: TGTGCCAGCAGCGTAGACGGGGGAGATACTGAAGCTTTCTTT. Its protein is CASSVDGGDTEAFF.